These T cell receptor beta chains were read from a single sample in a study of cytomegalovirus exposure and HLA in healthy donors. This table comes from immunoSEQ multiplex PCR, and its TCRdb copy is limited to in-frame clones, with some not included. The table lists about 120,000 clones, 65% to 80% of them singletons. The sequenced sample consisted of PBMCs. The source is a man aged 25 to 40 in good health and CMV-seropositive. The CDR3 runs from the conserved cysteine through the conserved F or W. Fields, in order: D gene, clone size, J gene, V gene, CDR3 protein, CDR3 DNA. D genes are given only for firm matches. The listing skips clone size in some rows; elsewhere it reads once, few, many or a size class.

d_gene: NA
abundance: NA
j_gene: TRBJ1-4
v_gene: TRBV11-2
CDR3aa: CASSLDLGDGNEKLFF
CDR3nt: TGTGCCAGCAGCTTAGATCTAGGAGACGGAAATGAAAAACTGTTTTTT

d_gene: TRBD1
abundance: NA
j_gene: TRBJ2-5
v_gene: TRBV2
CDR3aa: CASRDRGHQETQYF
CDR3nt: TGTGCCAGCAGGGACAGGGGGCACCAAGAGACCCAGTACTTC

d_gene: TRBD2
abundance: NA
j_gene: TRBJ2-1
v_gene: TRBV9
CDR3aa: CASSVADLISGGQQFF
CDR3nt: TGTGCCAGCAGCGTAGCCGACCTCATTAGCGGGGGGCAGCAGTTCTTC

d_gene: TRBD1
abundance: NA
j_gene: TRBJ2-2
v_gene: TRBV9
CDR3aa: CASSVDPGQVNTGELFF
CDR3nt: TGTGCCAGCAGCGTAGATCCGGGACAGGTCAACACCGGGGAGCTGTTTTTT

d_gene: TRBD1
abundance: NA
j_gene: TRBJ2-5
v_gene: TRBV11-2
CDR3aa: CASSLVAGGVSNVETQYF
CDR3nt: TGTGCCAGCAGCTTAGTGGCAGGGGGAGTTTCGAACGTGGAGACCCAGTACTTC

d_gene: NA
abundance: NA
j_gene: TRBJ1-1
v_gene: TRBV19
CDR3aa: CASNPGAWNTEAFF
CDR3nt: TGTGCCAGTAATCCGGGAGCCTGGAACACTGAAGCTTTCTTT

d_gene: TRBD1
abundance: NA
j_gene: TRBJ1-5
v_gene: TRBV7-8
CDR3aa: CASSKGQGDQPQHF
CDR3nt: TGTGCCAGCAGCAAAGGACAGGGCGATCAGCCCCAGCATTTT

d_gene: NA
abundance: NA
j_gene: TRBJ2-2
v_gene: TRBV12-5
CDR3aa: CASGLGEIGELFF
CDR3nt: TGTGCTAGTGGTTTGGGAGAGATCGGGGAGCTGTTTTTT

d_gene: NA
abundance: once
j_gene: TRBJ2-1
v_gene: TRBV19
CDR3aa: CASSIRDYNEQFF
CDR3nt: TGTGCCAGTAGTATACGGGACTACAATGAGCAGTTCTTC

d_gene: TRBD2
abundance: NA
j_gene: TRBJ2-1
v_gene: TRBV7-9
CDR3aa: CASSASGGNNEQFF
CDR3nt: TGTGCCAGCAGTGCTAGCGGGGGAAACAATGAGCAGTTCTTC

d_gene: TRBD1
abundance: NA
j_gene: TRBJ2-1
v_gene: TRBV27
CDR3aa: CASSLYRGSSEQFF
CDR3nt: TGTGCCAGCAGTTTATACAGGGGGTCAAGTGAGCAGTTCTTC

d_gene: NA
abundance: NA
j_gene: TRBJ2-2
v_gene: TRBV11-3
CDR3aa: CASSLGTAGELFF
CDR3nt: TGTGCCAGCAGCTTAGGCACGGCCGGGGAGCTGTTTTTT

d_gene: TRBD1
abundance: NA
j_gene: TRBJ1-5
v_gene: TRBV6-1
CDR3aa: CASSGTGNNQPQHF
CDR3nt: TGTGCCAGCAGCGGGACAGGAAACAATCAGCCCCAGCATTTT

d_gene: NA
abundance: few
j_gene: TRBJ1-1
v_gene: TRBV25-1
CDR3aa: CASSDVGARSTEAFF
CDR3nt: TGTGCCAGCAGTGATGTGGGGGCCCGGAGCACTGAAGCTTTCTTT

d_gene: NA
abundance: NA
j_gene: TRBJ2-2
v_gene: TRBV2
CDR3aa: CASSRREVRNTGELFF
CDR3nt: TGTGCCAGCAGTCGCAGGGAAGTGCGAAACACCGGGGAGCTGTTTTTT

d_gene: TRBD1
abundance: NA
j_gene: TRBJ2-7
v_gene: TRBV7-9
CDR3aa: CASSPRTGRNEQYF
CDR3nt: TGTGCCAGCAGTCCACGGACAGGGAGGAACGAGCAGTACTTC

d_gene: TRBD1
abundance: NA
j_gene: TRBJ2-2
v_gene: TRBV7-9
CDR3aa: CASSLPGTGVTGELFF
CDR3nt: TGTGCCAGCAGCCTACCCGGGACAGGGGTGACCGGGGAGCTGTTTTTT

d_gene: TRBD1
abundance: few
j_gene: TRBJ2-7
v_gene: TRBV5-4
CDR3aa: CASSKDRDSYEQYF
CDR3nt: TGTGCCAGCAGCAAGGACAGGGATTCCTACGAGCAGTACTTC

d_gene: NA
abundance: NA
j_gene: TRBJ2-3
v_gene: TRBV18
CDR3aa: CASSPLYGGGTDTQYF
CDR3nt: TGTGCCAGCTCACCACTCTACGGCGGGGGCACAGATACGCAGTATTTT

d_gene: TRBD2
abundance: few
j_gene: TRBJ2-1
v_gene: TRBV4-2
CDR3aa: CASSGAGLAGYNEQFF
CDR3nt: TGTGCCAGCAGCGGGGCCGGGCTAGCGGGTTACAATGAGCAGTTCTTC

d_gene: NA
abundance: NA
j_gene: TRBJ1-1
v_gene: TRBV10-2
CDR3aa: CASSEQDGTEAFF
CDR3nt: TGCGCCAGCAGTGAACAGGACGGGACTGAAGCTTTCTTT

d_gene: NA
abundance: NA
j_gene: TRBJ2-7
v_gene: TRBV4-1
CDR3aa: CASSQEPGLASYEQYF
CDR3nt: TGCGCCAGCAGCCAAGAACCGGGACTGGCCTCCTACGAGCAGTACTTC

d_gene: NA
abundance: NA
j_gene: TRBJ2-7
v_gene: TRBV11-3
CDR3aa: CASSLGIADEQYF
CDR3nt: TGTGCCAGCAGCTTAGGTATAGCGGATGAGCAGTACTTC

d_gene: NA
abundance: NA
j_gene: TRBJ1-2
v_gene: TRBV27
CDR3aa: CASGRGWLEGYTF
CDR3nt: TGTGCCAGCGGAAGGGGGTGGCTGGAAGGCTACACCTTC

d_gene: NA
abundance: once
j_gene: TRBJ1-1
v_gene: TRBV5-1
CDR3aa: CASNRGGANTEAFF
CDR3nt: TGCGCCAGCAACAGAGGGGGTGCGAACACTGAAGCTTTCTTT

d_gene: TRBD1
abundance: once
j_gene: TRBJ2-2
v_gene: TRBV25-1
CDR3aa: CASSESGQGAGELFF
CDR3nt: TGTGCCAGCAGTGAGTCGGGACAGGGGGCCGGGGAGCTGTTTTTT

d_gene: TRBD1
abundance: NA
j_gene: TRBJ2-3
v_gene: TRBV2
CDR3aa: CASRGTGGPTDTQYF
CDR3nt: TGTGCCAGCAGGGGGACAGGGGGCCCGACAGATACGCAGTATTTT

d_gene: TRBD1
abundance: NA
j_gene: TRBJ1-5
v_gene: TRBV27
CDR3aa: CASSYGQGARPQHF
CDR3nt: TGTGCCAGCAGCTATGGACAGGGGGCACGGCCCCAGCATTTT

d_gene: TRBD2
abundance: NA
j_gene: TRBJ2-1
v_gene: TRBV5-1
CDR3aa: CASRPGTSEYNEQFF
CDR3nt: TGCGCCAGCAGACCCGGGACTAGCGAGTACAATGAGCAGTTCTTC

d_gene: TRBD2
abundance: NA
j_gene: TRBJ2-7
v_gene: TRBV9
CDR3aa: CASSVGASGGGALYEQYF
CDR3nt: TGTGCCAGCAGCGTTGGTGCCTCCGGCGGGGGGGCCCTGTACGAGCAGTACTTC

d_gene: NA
abundance: NA
j_gene: TRBJ1-2
v_gene: TRBV29-1
CDR3aa: CSVELATNYGYTF
CDR3nt: TGCAGCGTAGAACTTGCTACTAACTATGGCTACACCTTC

d_gene: NA
abundance: NA
j_gene: TRBJ1-1
v_gene: TRBV7-3
CDR3aa: CASSLARGHTEAFF
CDR3nt: TGTGCCAGCAGCTTAGCCAGGGGACACACTGAAGCTTTCTTT

d_gene: NA
abundance: NA
j_gene: TRBJ1-2
v_gene: TRBV2
CDR3aa: CASSPTVGYGYTF
CDR3nt: TGTGCCAGCAGCCCGACAGTCGGCTATGGCTACACCTTC

d_gene: NA
abundance: NA
j_gene: TRBJ2-7
v_gene: TRBV27
CDR3aa: CASSLLSSVDEQYF
CDR3nt: TGTGCCAGCAGCCTCCTTTCGAGTGTCGACGAGCAGTACTTC

d_gene: NA
abundance: NA
j_gene: TRBJ2-7
v_gene: TRBV5-1
CDR3aa: CASRTDPTRGQYF
CDR3nt: TGCGCCAGCAGGACGGATCCTACGAGAGGGCAGTACTTC

d_gene: TRBD1
abundance: NA
j_gene: TRBJ2-7
v_gene: TRBV20-1
CDR3aa: CAGQGSYEQYF
CDR3nt: TGCGCAGGACAGGGCTCCTACGAGCAGTACTTC

d_gene: NA
abundance: few
j_gene: TRBJ2-3
v_gene: TRBV6-6
CDR3aa: CASSYGQDTQYF
CDR3nt: TGTGCCAGCAGTTACGGGCAAGATACGCAGTATTTT

d_gene: NA
abundance: NA
j_gene: TRBJ2-7
v_gene: TRBV6-5
CDR3aa: CASRPAPGVHEQYF
CDR3nt: TGTGCCAGCAGACCAGCCCCAGGGGTCCACGAGCAGTACTTC

d_gene: NA
abundance: NA
j_gene: TRBJ1-1
v_gene: TRBV5-1
CDR3aa: CASSLSLTANTEAFF
CDR3nt: TGCGCCAGCAGCTTGTCCCTGACAGCTAACACTGAAGCTTTCTTT

d_gene: NA
abundance: few
j_gene: TRBJ2-7
v_gene: TRBV7-9
CDR3aa: CASSLGGGFSYEQYF
CDR3nt: TGTGCCAGCAGCTTGGGGGGGGGCTTCTCCTACGAGCAGTACTTC

d_gene: TRBD1
abundance: NA
j_gene: TRBJ2-3
v_gene: TRBV27
CDR3aa: CASSSSRGSTDTQYF
CDR3nt: TGTGCCAGCAGTTCTTCCAGGGGGAGCACAGATACGCAGTATTTT

d_gene: NA
abundance: NA
j_gene: TRBJ1-5
v_gene: TRBV21-1
CDR3aa: CASSKRQGDNQPQHF
CDR3nt: TGTGCCAGCAGCAAACGACAGGGTGACAATCAGCCCCAGCATTTT

d_gene: TRBD2
abundance: NA
j_gene: TRBJ2-2
v_gene: TRBV30
CDR3aa: CAWSVRTSGTTGELFF
CDR3nt: TGTGCCTGGAGTGTCCGGACTAGCGGGACAACCGGGGAGCTGTTTTTT

d_gene: NA
abundance: NA
j_gene: TRBJ1-2
v_gene: TRBV4-3
CDR3aa: CASSQDRQASNYGYTF
CDR3nt: TGCGCCAGCAGCCAAGATCGACAGGCTTCTAACTATGGCTACACCTTC